This is a list of T cell receptor beta chains from one sample in a study of post-analysis software for immune sequencing data. MiXCR, applied by TCRdb to the PCR reads, yields one record per CDR3 protein. Found here are a few hundred thousand distinct CDR3 sequences, approximately 34% of them singletons; the top ten hold under 5.5%. The specimen was blood. Receptor source: a girl aged 5-17 years with multiple sclerosis. CDR3s include the opening cysteine and the closing phenylalanine or tryptophan. A D gene is named only where the DNA matches it firmly. Not every row has a clone size; where given, it reads once, few, many or a size class.

cdr3_length	v_call	clone_size	j_call	d_call	cdr3_aa	cdr3_nt
16	TRBV20-1	few	TRBJ1-2	.	CSARGRGQGPSYGYTF	TGCAGTGCTAGAGGGCGGGGCCAGGGGCCCAGTTATGGCTACACCTTC
16	TRBV11-2	few	TRBJ1-2	.	CASSPFTGIGNYGYTF	TGTGCCAGCAGCCCCTTCACAGGGATTGGCAACTATGGCTACACCTTC
16	TRBV7-6	.	TRBJ2-5	TRBD2	CASSQPRTSGQETQYF	TGTGCCAGCAGCCAGCCCCGGACTAGCGGCCAAGAGACCCAGTACTTC
14	TRBV5-1	few	TRBJ2-5	TRBD1	CASSSGTGQETQYF	TGCGCCAGCAGCTCCGGGACAGGCCAAGAGACCCAGTACTTC
16	TRBV29-1	many	TRBJ2-1	TRBD2	CSVERGGLAGGNEQFF	TGCAGCGTTGAAAGGGGGGGACTAGCGGGAGGTAATGAGCAGTTCTTC
14	TRBV24-1	few	TRBJ2-2	TRBD1	CATQGATSTGELFF	TGTGCCACCCAGGGGGCAACCTCCACCGGGGAGCTGTTTTTT
17	TRBV28	.	TRBJ2-2	.	CASSLGRDPRNTGELFF	TGTGCCAGCAGTTTAGGTCGCGACCCAAGGAACACCGGGGAGCTGTTTTTT
15	TRBV5-1	many	TRBJ2-7	TRBD1	CASSLAVDRGHEQYF	TGCGCCAGCAGCTTGGCCGTGGACAGGGGGCACGAGCAGTACTTC
13	TRBV10-2	many	TRBJ2-5	.	CASTVNPVETQYF	TGCGCCAGCACCGTGAATCCGGTCGAGACCCAGTACTTC
14	TRBV6-1	.	TRBJ2-5	.	CASGPSSVKGTQYF	TGTGCCAGCGGCCCTTCTAGCGTGAAGGGGACCCAGTACTTC
15	TRBV6-1	.	TRBJ2-1	.	CASSEAQTGIGEQFF	TGTGCCAGCAGTGAAGCGCAAACAGGGATTGGTGAGCAGTTCTTC
15	TRBV15	many	TRBJ1-1	.	CATSRDKGLNTEAFF	TGTGCCACCAGCAGAGATAAAGGGTTGAACACTGAAGCTTTCTTT
14	TRBV14	.	TRBJ2-1	.	CASSQYEPYNEQFF	TGTGCCAGCAGCCAATACGAGCCTTACAATGAGCAGTTCTTC
16	TRBV12-3/TRBV12-4	many	TRBJ2-3	TRBD2	CASSLASGSGADTQYF	TGTGCCAGCAGTTTGGCTAGCGGGAGCGGGGCAGATACGCAGTATTTT
15	TRBV5-1	.	TRBJ1-1	.	CASSSPPGRNTEAFF	TGCGCCAGCAGCTCCCCTCCGGGGAGGAACACTGAAGCTTTCTTT
13	TRBV7-2	many	TRBJ2-3	TRBD1	CASNRQGVDTQYF	TGTGCCAGCAACCGACAGGGGGTAGATACGCAGTATTTT
15	TRBV4-1	few	TRBJ2-3	.	CASSQDGQATDTQYF	TGCGCCAGCAGCCAAGACGGGCAGGCCACAGATACGCAGTATTTT
14	TRBV28	.	TRBJ1-3	.	CASSSGYNGNTIYF	TGTGCCAGCAGTTCGGGTTATAATGGAAACACCATATATTTT
13	TRBV3-1	few	TRBJ2-1	TRBD1	CASQQGAYNEQFF	TGTGCCAGCCAACAGGGGGCCTACAATGAGCAGTTCTTC
15	TRBV29-1	many	TRBJ1-1	TRBD1	CSVPGGQGLNTEAFF	TGCAGCGTTCCTGGGGGACAGGGGCTCAACACTGAAGCTTTCTTT
21	TRBV6-2/TRBV6-3	few	TRBJ2-1	TRBD1	CASSYFLGDRATRSSYNEQFF	TGTGCCAGCAGTTACTTTCTTGGGGACAGGGCGACCCGGAGCTCCTACAATGAGCAGTTCTTC
13	TRBV20-1	.	TRBJ2-1	.	CSARERFSDEQFF	TGCAGTGCTAGAGAGAGATTTTCGGATGAGCAGTTCTTC
15	TRBV5-1	few	TRBJ2-2	.	CASSLRGTDTGELFF	TGCGCCAGCAGCTTGAGAGGGACCGACACCGGGGAGCTGTTTTTT
18	TRBV5-1	.	TRBJ1-1	.	CASSPGVGGSYMSTEAFF	TGCGCCAGCAGCCCGGGTGTGGGGGGCTCCTACATGAGCACTGAAGCTTTCTTT
13	TRBV28	many	TRBJ2-1	TRBD2	CASSSAGVREQFF	TGTGCCAGCAGTTCGGCGGGAGTCCGCGAGCAGTTCTTC
16	TRBV4-1	many	TRBJ2-5	TRBD1	CASSQAKQGAGETQYF	TGCGCCAGCAGCCAAGCGAAGCAGGGGGCTGGAGAGACCCAGTACTTC
16	TRBV11-2	many	TRBJ1-5	.	CASSLGGGVKDQPQHF	TGTGCCAGCAGCTTAGGGGGTGGGGTCAAGGATCAGCCCCAGCATTTT
16	TRBV20-1	many	TRBJ2-1	.	CSATSVRVWGRNEQFF	TGCAGTGCCACCTCAGTTAGGGTATGGGGGAGGAATGAGCAGTTCTTC
17	TRBV29-1	.	TRBJ2-3	.	CSVSTSGPVLSTDTQYF	TGCAGCGTAAGCACTAGTGGGCCCGTACTTAGCACAGATACGCAGTATTTT
15	TRBV2	few	TRBJ2-1	TRBD2	CASRGGSLGNNEQFF	TGTGCCAGCAGGGGAGGGAGTTTAGGGAACAATGAGCAGTTCTTC
15	TRBV4-2	.	TRBJ1-2	.	CASSEDLGVNYGYTF	TGTGCCAGCAGCGAAGATCTAGGGGTTAACTATGGCTACACCTTC